The 19 T cell receptor beta chains below were found in one sample sequenced in a study of cytomegalovirus exposure and HLA in healthy donors. Assay used: immunoSEQ multiplex PCR; TCRdb lists only in-frame clones, some missing. The repertoire holds about 170,000 clones, with 86% as singletons. The sequenced material came from PBMCs. All receptors derive from a woman in her 30s in good health and CMV-seronegative.

In this sample, this clone turned up once. The chain links TRBV15 to TRBJ2-7; D may be TRBD1 or TRBD2 (6 bases each). V dropped 4 bases and J dropped 7 bases, with 17 bases sitting between them. The germline gives CDR1 LNHNV, CDR2 YYDKDF (reference sequence). The CDR3 length is 14 residues. The CDR3 spells CATSIVGGPREQYF. DNA for the CDR3: TGTGCCACCAGCATTGTCGGGGGCCCTAGGGAGCAGTACTTC.

This clone occurred once. The chain links TRBV15 to TRBJ2-3; 10 nucleotides agree with TRBD2. The CDR3 spans 17 residues. Germline CDR1 reads LNHNV; CDR2 reads YYDKDF (reference sequence). V was pared by 1 base and J by 5 bases, with 9 bases of the junction left unmatched. Written as DNA, the CDR3 is TGTGCCACCAGCAGAGTCCTGCTAGCGGGAGTTGGAGATACGCAGTATTTT. It codes for CATSRVLLAGVGDTQYF.

V and J are TRBV28 and TRBJ2-5, with D maybe TRBD1 (6 bases). Germline V gene sequence: CDR1 MDHEN, CDR2 SYDVKM. CDR3 length equals 13 residues. V lost 4 bases and J 6 bases, leaving 12 bases between the germline ends. As DNA, the CDR3 is TGTGCCAGCAGTTACGCGGACAGCCAGACCCAGTACTTC. Protein product: CASSYADSQTQYF.

The V and J genes are TRBV4-1 and TRBJ1-4; D gene uncertain. The V gene lost 1 base and the J gene lost 0 bases, with 9 bases spanning the gap. CDR3 length equals 16 residues. The germline V gene has CDR1 MGHRA and CDR2 YSYEKL. Here the CDR3 DNA reads TGCGCCAGCAGCCAAGGAATGCCCCCAACTAATGAAAAACTGTTTTTT. As protein: CASSQGMPPTNEKLFF.

DNA for the CDR3: TGTGCCAGCAGCCGCATCGGGACAGCCTACGAGCAGTACTTC. Translating gives CASSRIGTAYEQYF. The chain links TRBV5-4 to TRBJ2-7; 7 bases fit TRBD1. From germline, CDR1 is SGHNT and CDR2 YYREEE (reference sequence). The CDR3 totals 14 residues. Trimming removed 4 bases from V and 2 bases from J; junction bases left unmatched: 6.

The V call is TRBV5-8, the J call TRBJ2-2, with 8 bases aligning to TRBD1. This CDR3 spans 16 amino acids. Germline V gives CDR1 SGHTS, CDR2 YDEGEE. The V gene end was trimmed by 1 base and the J gene end by 6 bases; junction bases not matched to a gene: 8. The CDR3 loop is CASSLSQGARSGELFF. CDR3 nucleotides: TGTGCCAGCAGCTTGAGTCAGGGGGCGCGTTCCGGGGAGCTGTTTTTT.

The chain combines TRBV29-1 with TRBJ2-7; no clear D. V was clipped by 4 bases and J by 1 base, with 8 bases between them. From germline, CDR1 is SQVTM and CDR2 ANQGSEA. This CDR3 has 12 residues. CDR3 loop: CSVGSRSYEQYF. CDR3 nucleotide sequence: TGCAGCGTTGGTAGCAGATCCTACGAGCAGTACTTC.

This clone was recorded once. The chain couples TRBV5-1 to TRBJ1-2, with unresolved D. Trimming removed 5 bases at V and 3 bases at J, with 11 bases between. CDR1 is SGHRS, CDR2 YFSETQ, per germline. The CDR3 consists of 13 residues. As DNA, the CDR3 is TGCGCCAGCAGTACGGGGTTGGACTATGGCTACACCTTC. It encodes CASSTGLDYGYTF.

J is TRBJ2-2 and V is TRBV6-4; no clear D gene. V was cut by 6 bases and J by 6 bases, with 14 bases left in between. Germline CDR1 is MRHNA and CDR2 is SNTAGT. The CDR3 consists of 14 residues. CDR3 sequence reads: CASRPGRSSGELFF. Here the CDR3 DNA reads TGTGCCAGCAGGCCCGGACGGTCGTCCGGGGAGCTGTTTTTT.

J is TRBJ1-5 and V is TRBV28, with D hard to call. The V end lost 4 bases, the J end lost 5 bases, and 15 bases lay between the germline ends. CDR1 MDHEN and CDR2 SYDVKM come from the germline V gene. The CDR3 is 15 residues long. Here the CDR3 DNA reads TGTGCCAGCAGTTCACCACGGCAGCTCGATCAGCCCCAGCATTTT. It encodes CASSSPRQLDQPQHF.

The V and J genes are TRBV25-1 and TRBJ1-4; D not resolved. The ends were cut back, 4 bases at V and 0 bases at J, with 0 bases in the middle. The CDR3 spans 12 residues. CDR1 is MGHDK, CDR2 SYGVNS, per germline. The CDR3 DNA reads as TGTGCCAGCAGTGCAACTAATGAAAAACTGTTTTTT. Its translation: CASSATNEKLFF.

The V and J genes are TRBV15 and TRBJ2-1; TRBD1 might be the D (5 bases). Germline lookup yields CDR1 LNHNV and CDR2 YYDKDF (reference sequence). The V gene lost 0 bases and the J gene lost 3 bases, with 9 bases spanning the gap. This CDR3 has 15 residues. CDR3 DNA: TGTGCCACCAGCAGAGACCGGACAAGCTACAATGAGCAGTTCTTC. Translation gives CATSRDRTSYNEQFF.

This chain links TRBV27 with TRBJ1-5, with 10 nucleotides matching TRBD1. CDR1 and CDR2 (germline): MNHEY, SMNVEV (reference sequence). CDR3 length equals 16 residues. With V trimmed by 6 bases and J by 5 bases, 10 bases remained unmatched. The CDR3 protein is CASSSSTGGNHQPQHF. CDR3 nucleotides: TGTGCCAGCAGCTCTTCGACAGGGGGCAACCATCAGCCCCAGCATTTT.

The chain links TRBV27 to TRBJ2-5; D is ambiguous. Germline-derived CDR1 and CDR2 are MNHEY and SMNVEV (reference sequence). The V gene lost 5 bases and the J gene lost 0 bases, with 13 bases spanning the gap. The CDR3 contains 15 residues. CDR3 sequence reads: CASSPDSRHQETQYF. CDR3 sequence (DNA): TGTGCCAGCAGTCCCGACTCGAGGCACCAAGAGACCCAGTACTTC.

V and J are TRBV2 and TRBJ1-1, with D uncertain. Trimming stripped 7 bases from V and 5 bases from J, with 14 bases between. The germline CDR1 and CDR2 sequences are SNHLY and FYNNEI. The CDR3 sequence is 13 residues long. CDR3 protein: CASMRFGMTEAFF. The DNA for the CDR3 is TGTGCCAGCATGAGGTTCGGGATGACTGAAGCTTTCTTT.

This clone has a single count. The same CDR3 can be traced to other DNA sequences in this sample. The chain links TRBV7-3 to TRBJ2-1; the D gene is possibly TRBD2 (6 bases). CDR1 is SGHTA, CDR2 FQGTGA, per germline. V was trimmed by 5 bases and J by 1 base, leaving 9 bases between them. CDR3 length equals 14 residues. This CDR3 is CASSPGGSYNEQFF. CDR3 nucleotide sequence: TGTGCCAGCAGCCCCGGGGGATCCTACAATGAGCAGTTCTTC.

V is TRBV19 and J is TRBJ2-1, with D perhaps being TRBD1 or TRBD2 (5 bases each). Germline loops: CDR1 LNHDA, CDR2 SQIVND (reference sequence). V gave up 4 bases and J gave up 5 bases, with 15 bases separating them. CDR3 length: 15 residues. The CDR3 reads CASSRGEVLNNEQFF. The CDR3 DNA is TGTGCCAGTAGTAGAGGGGAAGTCCTAAACAATGAGCAGTTCTTC.

The rearrangement joins TRBV27 to TRBJ2-3; D could derive from TRBD1 or TRBD2 (5 bases each). Between the trimmed V and J ends, which lost 6 bases and 2 bases, there was a span of 12 bases. The germline V gene has CDR1 MNHEY and CDR2 SMNVEV (reference sequence). This CDR3 is built from 14 residues. The DNA for the CDR3 is TGTGCCAGCAGCCCCGGGACGATCACAGATACGCAGTATTTT. Its translation: CASSPGTITDTQYF.

This clone was detected once. In DNA, the CDR3 is TGTGCCAGTAGTCTACAGACAGGGTCCGACGAGCAGTACTTC. Protein sequence: CASSLQTGSDEQYF. The V call is TRBV19, the J call TRBJ2-7, with 7 bases identical to TRBD1. The CDR3 runs to 14 residues. V lost 5 bases and J lost 5; bases outside the gene matches: 9. Germline loops: CDR1 LNHDA, CDR2 SQIVND (reference sequence).